Listed below are T cell receptor beta chains from one sample, sequenced in a study of T-cell reconstitution after alpha-beta-depleted transplantation in children. From the PCR reads, TCRdb called clonotypes with MiXCR, one entry per CDR3 protein. Of fewer than 150,000 distinct CDR3 sequences listed, roughly 9% are singletons. Sequencing used PBMCs, mostly from graft donor cells, obtained 180 days after TCRalphabeta/CD19-depleted stem cell transplant. Every receptor here comes from a girl under three years old who had a stem cell transplant for combined immunodeficiency, so the T cells may come from the graft donor. Each CDR3 is given with its conserved first and last residue. A D gene is named only where the DNA matches it firmly. The size of a clone is reported for some rows only, either as once, few or many, or as a class for expanded clones.

V	D	size	J	CDR3	DNA
TRBV7-9	TRBD2	few	TRBJ2-3	CASSPKREGFTDTQYF	TGTGCCAGCAGCCCCAAGCGGGAGGGCTTTACAGATACGCAGTATTTT
TRBV4-2	.	.	TRBJ2-1	CASSLRDAYNEQFF	TGTGCCAGCAGCTTAAGGGACGCCTACAATGAGCAGTTCTTC
TRBV24-1	.	few	TRBJ2-1	CATSDGLSPYNEQFF	TGTGCCACCAGTGATGGACTTTCCCCTTACAATGAGCAGTTCTTC
TRBV20-1	TRBD1	few	TRBJ2-1	CSASRTGPLTFF	TGCAGTGCTAGCAGGACAGGCCCTTTAACGTTCTTC
TRBV28	.	.	TRBJ1-2	CALHPLTNYGYTF	TGTGCCTTACACCCTTTGACTAACTATGGCTACACCTTC
TRBV20-1	.	many	TRBJ2-1	CSAREAVFDEQFF	TGCAGTGCTAGAGAGGCAGTGTTCGATGAGCAGTTCTTC
TRBV12-3/TRBV12-4	.	many	TRBJ2-7	CASTINRVHEQYF	TGTGCCAGCACCATAAACAGGGTACACGAGCAGTACTTC
TRBV29-1	TRBD1	few	TRBJ2-1	CSVARTGGPYNEQFF	TGCAGCGTCGCCCGGACAGGGGGCCCCTACAATGAGCAGTTCTTC
TRBV4-3	.	.	TRBJ2-3	CASSQGGDTDTQYF	TGCGCCAGCAGCCAAGGGGGAGACACAGATACGCAGTATTTT
TRBV2	TRBD1	.	TRBJ2-1	CSSSFFGQGPSNEQFF	TGTTCCAGCAGTTTTTTCGGACAGGGCCCATCCAATGAGCAGTTCTTC
TRBV6-1	TRBD1	.	TRBJ1-2	CASSGLQGIDGYTF	TGTGCCAGCAGTGGACTACAGGGGATTGATGGCTACACCTTC
TRBV5-6	.	.	TRBJ1-5	CASSLLTGNQPQHF	TGTGCCAGCAGCCTGCTGACGGGAAATCAGCCCCAGCATTTT
TRBV7-2	.	many	TRBJ1-5	CASSLNGAGTNQPQHF	TGTGCCAGCAGCTTAAATGGGGCGGGTACCAATCAGCCCCAGCATTTT
TRBV7-3	.	few	TRBJ2-3	CASSLTGGTQYF	TGTGCCAGCAGCTTAACCGGGGGTACGCAGTATTTT
TRBV5-1	.	few	TRBJ2-2	CASSLAIIHTGELFF	TGCGCCAGCAGCTTGGCTATTATTCACACCGGGGAGCTGTTTTTT
TRBV7-6	.	.	TRBJ2-3	CASSLAVRDTQYF	TGTGCCAGCAGCTTAGCGGTACGAGATACGCAGTATTTT
TRBV7-2	TRBD2	.	TRBJ2-3	CASSLVLAGASLIRTDTQYF	TGTGCCAGCAGCTTAGTGCTAGCGGGAGCTTCTCTCATTCGCACAGATACGCAGTATTTT
TRBV7-2	TRBD1	few	TRBJ2-3	CASSFIPGQGTDTQYF	TGTGCCAGCAGCTTTATTCCGGGACAGGGTACAGATACGCAGTATTTT
TRBV6-2/TRBV6-3	.	many	TRBJ1-2	CATENYPRSGYTF	TGTGCCACTGAGAATTACCCGAGGTCGGGCTACACCTTC
TRBV11-1	.	many	TRBJ1-1	CASSLESRTEAFF	TGTGCCAGCAGCTTAGAGTCCCGCACTGAAGCTTTCTTT
TRBV10-3	TRBD1	.	TRBJ2-5	CAIRDRGKETQYF	TGTGCCATCAGGGACAGGGGAAAAGAGACCCAGTACTTC
TRBV7-3	.	.	TRBJ2-1	CASSPHGSSYNEQFF	TGTGCCAGCAGCCCCCACGGGAGCTCCTACAATGAGCAGTTCTTC
TRBV20-1	TRBD1	many	TRBJ2-7	CSVKQGAWDEQYF	TGCAGTGTTAAACAGGGGGCTTGGGACGAGCAGTACTTC
TRBV6-6	.	.	TRBJ2-7	CASSYGMDEQYF	TGTGCCAGCAGTTACGGGATGGACGAGCAGTACTTC
TRBV12-3/TRBV12-4	TRBD2	.	TRBJ2-2	CASSTGTTNTGELFF	TGTGCCAGCAGCACCGGGACTACTAACACCGGGGAGCTGTTTTTT
TRBV20-1	.	.	TRBJ2-7	CSARGTVYEQYF	TGCAGTGCTAGAGGGACAGTCTACGAGCAGTACTTC
TRBV29-1	.	.	TRBJ2-1	CSVVTRGRNNEQFF	TGCAGCGTTGTAACTCGTGGCCGAAACAATGAGCAGTTCTTC
TRBV6-2/TRBV6-3	.	few	TRBJ2-2	CASSYPPATNTGELFF	TGTGCCAGCAGTTACCCACCGGCGACGAACACCGGGGAGCTGTTTTTT
TRBV5-1	.	.	TRBJ2-1	CASSLQVASYNEQFF	TGCGCCAGCAGCTTGCAGGTGGCCTCCTACAATGAGCAGTTCTTC
TRBV24-1	TRBD1	once	TRBJ1-2	CATSGITGQGKADGYTF	TGTGCCACCAGTGGCATTACGGGACAGGGCAAGGCTGATGGCTACACCTTC
TRBV20-1	.	few	TRBJ1-5	CSARGQGAVYSNQPQHF	TGCAGTGCTAGAGGGCAGGGCGCAGTATATAGCAATCAGCCCCAGCATTTT
TRBV9	.	few	TRBJ2-7	CASSGGRGLPYEQYF	TGTGCCAGCAGTGGAGGGCGCGGTCTTCCCTACGAGCAGTACTTC
TRBV5-1	.	.	TRBJ2-7	CASSLLQSYSYEQYF	TGCGCCAGCAGCTTGTTGCAATCGTACTCCTACGAGCAGTACTTC
TRBV7-9	TRBD2	few	TRBJ2-3	CASPGLGTDTQYF	TGTGCCAGCCCGGGACTAGGTACAGATACGCAGTATTTT
TRBV20-1	.	.	TRBJ2-7	CSATEFIRSYEQYF	TGCAGTGCTACGGAATTTATCAGGAGCTACGAGCAGTACTTC
TRBV30	.	few	TRBJ1-1	CAWSGGRTEAFF	TGTGCCTGGAGTGGCGGTCGTACTGAAGCTTTCTTT
TRBV20-1	TRBD2	.	TRBJ2-3	CSASALAGDLTDTQYF	TGCAGTGCTTCCGCACTAGCGGGGGACCTCACAGATACGCAGTATTTT
TRBV7-9	TRBD1	few	TRBJ1-4	CASSSGQGGREKLFF	TGTGCCAGCAGCTCAGGACAGGGGGGACGTGAAAAACTGTTTTTT
TRBV10-3	TRBD1	few	TRBJ1-5	CAISDDRGYDQPQHF	TGTGCCATCAGTGATGACAGGGGGTATGATCAGCCCCAGCATTTC
TRBV6-1	TRBD2	.	TRBJ2-4	CASGPLADKNIQYF	TGTGCCAGCGGACCTCTAGCGGACAAAAACATTCAGTACTTC
TRBV27	.	.	TRBJ2-3	CAISSASTDTQYF	TGTGCCATCAGTTCGGCTAGCACAGATACGCAGTATTTT
TRBV7-9	.	few	TRBJ1-2	CASSLVGGVYGYTF	TGTGCCAGCAGCTTAGTAGGGGGGGTCTATGGCTACACCTTC
TRBV19	.	.	TRBJ1-5	CASSHGWPQHF	TGTGCCAGTAGCCATGGGTGGCCCCAGCATTTT
TRBV7-2	TRBD2	.	TRBJ2-2	CASSLLAGATGELFF	TGTGCCAGCAGCTTACTTGCGGGAGCCACCGGGGAGCTGTTTTTT
TRBV24-1	TRBD1	few	TRBJ2-5	CATSDRDRGGETQYF	TGTGCCACCAGTGACAGGGACAGGGGGGGAGAGACCCAGTACTTC
TRBV28	TRBD1	.	TRBJ1-1	CASRPDRGEAFF	TGTGCCAGCAGACCGGACAGGGGTGAAGCTTTCTTT
TRBV19	.	few	TRBJ2-2	CASSIDAGELFF	TGTGCCAGTAGTATAGATGCCGGGGAGCTGTTTTTT
TRBV27	TRBD2	few	TRBJ2-2	CASSFSTSGSLNTGELFF	TGTGCCAGCAGTTTCTCGACTAGCGGGAGCTTGAACACCGGGGAGCTGTTTTTT
TRBV10-3	TRBD1	many	TRBJ1-5	CAISVGDRGNQPQHF	TGTGCCATCAGCGTGGGGGACAGGGGCAATCAGCCCCAGCATTTT
TRBV20-1	.	many	TRBJ2-1	CSARDPLAWAHNEQFF	TGCAGTGCTAGAGATCCCCTAGCTTGGGCCCACAATGAGCAGTTCTTC
TRBV5-1	.	many	TRBJ2-3	CASSLWGRQDTQYF	TGCGCCAGCAGCTTGTGGGGAAGGCAGGATACGCAGTATTTT
TRBV20-1	.	many	TRBJ1-1	CSARRVSAFF	TGCAGTGCTAGGCGGGTTTCAGCTTTCTTT
TRBV7-6	TRBD1	.	TRBJ2-2	CASRNRPSWTGGSGELFF	TGTGCCAGCCGCAATAGGCCCTCCTGGACAGGGGGCTCCGGGGAGCTGTTTTTT
TRBV12-3/TRBV12-4	TRBD2	.	TRBJ2-2	CASSTEALAGGPSGELFF	TGTGCCAGCAGCACCGAAGCCCTAGCGGGGGGGCCCTCCGGGGAGCTGTTTTTT